Below, one TCR beta chain is given with its context. No antigen is known for it. The study ran its PCR with 60 Vbeta and 13 Jbeta primers. Measured with immunoSEQ multiplex PCR; TCRdb has only the in-frame clones, and not every one. The profile covers some 95,000 clones, with just under 80% appearing a single time and about 6.8% taken by the ten largest. This sample stems from a study of cytomegalovirus exposure and HLA in healthy donors. The wider study: A prior analysis found fewer than 120 million unique TCR beta sequences from 150 million to 200 million T cells. Among the approximately 410 genotyped donors, about 81% were placed in the Caucasian-associated ancestry cluster. Study-wide findings and caveats: Later work showed greater clonal expansion in HLA-associated TCR beta chains than in equally common others. Presence/absence results assume similar sequencing depth per donor, which may not hold.

Sequenced sample: PBMCs. The source of this sequence is a man aged 30-40 years in good health and CMV-seronegative.

The CDR3 bases are TGCGCCAGCAGCTTGGCCGGGACAGGGGGTGAAAAACTGTTTTTT. Translated, it gives CASSLAGTGGEKLFF. V gene TRBV5-1 combines with J gene TRBJ1-4; TRBD1 aligns across 11 bases. This CDR3 has 15 residues. Germline CDR1 is SGHRS and CDR2 is YFSETQ. V lost 0 bases and J lost 7; bases outside the gene matches: 2.